This is a list of T cell receptor beta chains from one sample in a study of blood T cell repertoires in COVID-19. Generated by immunoSEQ multiplex PCR, the TCRdb table keeps only in-frame clones and is missing some. The data contain about 83,000 clones, about 90% of them singletons. Sample: peripheral blood. All receptors derive from a woman aged 50 to 65 with active or convalescent COVID-19. Both conserved end residues are part of each CDR3. The D gene is left open where the match is weak. Clone size is given for some rows only: seen once, a few or many times, or a class if the clone is expanded.

cdr3_aa cdr3_nt j_call clone_size d_call v_call
CASRGTGTDTQYF TGTGCCAGCAGAGGGACAGGCACAGATACGCAGTATTTT TRBJ2-3 . TRBD1 TRBV7-9
CASSYGGAEETQYF TGTGCCAGCAGCTACGGGGGGGCCGAAGAGACCCAGTACTTC TRBJ2-5 . TRBD2 TRBV7-3
CASSLGTRGSLNEQFF TGTGCCAGCAGCTTAGGGACTCGGGGGTCTTTGAATGAGCAGTTCTTC TRBJ2-1 . . TRBV7-2
CASSEGQGSNQPQHF TGTGCCAGCAGCGAGGGACAGGGGAGCAATCAGCCCCAGCATTTT TRBJ1-5 once TRBD1 TRBV5-5
CASSPPQGTLGANVLTF TGTGCCAGCAGCCCACCCCAGGGAACTCTGGGGGCCAACGTCCTGACTTTC TRBJ2-6 once . TRBV7-9
CASSSVNTEAFF TGTGCCAGCAGCTCTGTGAACACTGAAGCTTTCTTT TRBJ1-1 . . TRBV12-3/TRBV12-4
CASSISTGQGEAQHF TGTGCCAGTAGTATATCTACGGGACAGGGGGAGGCCCAGCATTTT TRBJ1-5 few TRBD1 TRBV19
CASSLSGAQHF TGTGCCAGCAGTTTGTCAGGGGCCCAGCATTTT TRBJ1-5 . . TRBV12-3/TRBV12-4
CASSLTDTDMELFF TGTGCCAGCAGCTTGACGGACACCGACATGGAACTGTTTTTT TRBJ1-4 . . TRBV5-6
CASSQGTYEQYF TGTGCCAGCAGTCAGGGGACCTACGAGCAGTACTTC TRBJ2-7 . . TRBV6-5
CASSLTPGTAGRMNTEAFF TGCGCCAGCAGCTTGACCCCCGGGACCGCGGGGAGGATGAACACTGAAGCTTTCTTT TRBJ1-1 . . TRBV5-1
CASSPESLNYGYTF TGTGCCAGCAGCCCAGAAAGTTTGAACTATGGCTACACCTTC TRBJ1-2 . . TRBV5-5
CASSLVGTSGLGELFF TGTGCCAGCAGCTTGGTAGGGACTAGCGGTCTCGGGGAGCTGTTTTTT TRBJ2-2 . TRBD2 TRBV13
CASSQDHRANTEAFF TGTGCCAGCAGCCAAGACCACAGGGCGAACACTGAAGCTTTCTTT TRBJ1-1 . . TRBV14
CASSHDRALTDTQYF TGTGCCAGCAGCCATGACAGGGCCCTCACAGATACGCAGTATTTT TRBJ2-3 once TRBD1 TRBV11-2
CASSLDRGSYNEQFF TGTGCCAGCAGTTTAGACAGGGGTTCTTACAATGAGCAGTTCTTC TRBJ2-1 . TRBD1 TRBV27
CASSSDRGNQPQHF TGTGCCAGCAGCTCGGACAGGGGAAATCAGCCCCAGCATTTT TRBJ1-5 . TRBD1 TRBV7-2
CASSQAGGSTDTQYF TGTGCCAGCAGCCAGGCAGGGGGGAGCACAGATACGCAGTATTTT TRBJ2-3 . . TRBV7-3
CASSQVPGGVTEAFF TGTGCCAGCAGCCAAGTTCCGGGGGGGGTCACTGAAGCTTTCTTT TRBJ1-1 . . TRBV3-1/TRBV3-2
CASSYPGQVPYNEQFF TGTGCCAGCAGTTACCCAGGACAGGTGCCCTACAATGAGCAGTTCTTC TRBJ2-1 . TRBD1 TRBV6-2/TRBV6-3
CASSQARLYTEAFF TGTGCCAGCAGCCAAGCGAGGCTTTACACTGAAGCTTTCTTT TRBJ1-1 few . TRBV14
CASSFRTLFF TGTGCCAGCAGCTTCCGGACATTGTTTTTT TRBJ1-4 . . TRBV21-1
CASSETGAQHEQYF TGTGCCAGCAGCGAGACAGGGGCCCAACACGAGCAGTACTTC TRBJ2-7 . TRBD1 TRBV13
CASSNGGASNEQFF TGTGCCAGCTCCAACGGGGGGGCATCAAATGAGCAGTTCTTC TRBJ2-1 . TRBD2 TRBV9
CASSFAGVSTDTQYF TGCGCCAGCAGCTTTGCGGGGGTTAGCACAGATACGCAGTATTTT TRBJ2-3 . TRBD2 TRBV5-1
CASSPPASSGNTIYF TGTGCCAGCTCACCACCGGCCAGCTCTGGAAACACCATATATTTT TRBJ1-3 . . TRBV18
CASSAWVAGDTDTQYF TGTGCCAGCAGCGCCTGGGTAGCGGGGGACACAGATACGCAGTATTTT TRBJ2-3 . TRBD2 TRBV9
CASSPGLAADTQYF TGTGCCAGCAGCCCGGGACTAGCGGCAGATACGCAGTATTTT TRBJ2-3 once TRBD2 TRBV6-5
CASSITGTPNTGELFF TGTGCCAGCAGTATTACCGGGACACCCAACACCGGGGAGCTGTTTTTT TRBJ2-2 . . TRBV27
CASRRGGANTQYF TGTGCCAGCAGGAGGGGAGGCGCTAATACGCAGTATTTT TRBJ2-3 . . TRBV3-1/TRBV3-2
CASSADTGAPPGFF TGCGCCAGCAGCGCGGACACAGGGGCCCCGCCTGGTTTCTTT TRBJ1-1 . TRBD1 TRBV5-1
CASSPRLAGGADTQYF TGTGCCAGCAGCCCTCGACTAGCGGGGGGCGCAGATACGCAGTATTTT TRBJ2-3 . TRBD2 TRBV7-2
CASSPGQESEKLFF TGTGCCAGTAGTCCCGGACAGGAGTCGGAAAAACTGTTTTTT TRBJ1-4 . TRBD1 TRBV19
CASSPGQGPGQPQHF TGTGCCAGCTCACCTGGTCAGGGGCCGGGTCAGCCCCAGCATTTT TRBJ1-5 . . TRBV18
CASSPLNEKLFF TGTGCCAGCAGCCCCCTAAATGAAAAACTGTTTTTT TRBJ1-4 . . TRBV7-6
CASSPRRRLLAGEETQYF TGTGCCAGCTCACCACGGCGGAGGCTACTAGCGGGGGAAGAGACCCAGTACTTC TRBJ2-5 . TRBD2 TRBV18
CASSHRQTYEQYF TGTGCCAGCAGTCATAGACAGACCTACGAGCAGTACTTC TRBJ2-7 . . TRBV27
CSARTGGGNQPQHF TGCAGCGCTCGAACAGGGGGGGGTAATCAGCCCCAGCATTTT TRBJ1-5 . TRBD1 TRBV29-1
CASSRDINSPLHF TGTGCCAGCAGCCGGGACATTAATTCACCCCTCCACTTT TRBJ1-6 . . TRBV7-3
CASGSRGHTEAFF TGCGCCAGCGGCTCTAGGGGCCATACTGAAGCTTTCTTT TRBJ1-1 few . TRBV4-3
CAISQATSSEQYF TGTGCCATCAGTCAGGCCACTAGTTCCGAGCAGTACTTC TRBJ2-7 . . TRBV10-3
CASSVQGVNQPQHF TGTGCCAGCAGTGTACAGGGGGTTAATCAGCCCCAGCATTTT TRBJ1-5 . TRBD1 TRBV2
CASSTPNRGTHQPQHF TGTGCCAGTAGTACCCCAAACCGGGGAACCCATCAGCCCCAGCATTTT TRBJ1-5 . . TRBV19
CASSPRTGIPGELFF TGTGCCAGCAGCCCGCGGACAGGGATCCCCGGGGAGCTGTTTTTT TRBJ2-2 . TRBD1 TRBV5-5
CASSLHEKLFF TGTGCCAGCAGTCTTCATGAAAAACTGTTTTTT TRBJ1-4 . . TRBV12-3/TRBV12-4
CASSPSGGRSTDTQYF TGCGCCAGCAGCCCTAGCGGGGGACGTAGCACAGATACGCAGTATTTT TRBJ2-3 . TRBD2 TRBV4-3
CASSQGGTGFALNYGYTF TGTGCCAGCAGCCAGGGAGGGACAGGGTTTGCCCTGAACTATGGCTACACCTTC TRBJ1-2 . TRBD1 TRBV4-2
CASSQDDPTGSGYEQYF TGTGCCAGCAGCCAAGATGACCCGACAGGGTCGGGCTACGAGCAGTACTTC TRBJ2-7 . TRBD1 TRBV14
CASSIRQGYQPQHF TGTGCCAGTAGTATACGACAGGGTTATCAGCCCCAGCATTTT TRBJ1-5 . TRBD1 TRBV19
CASSVSGDVGGAFF TGTGCCAGCAGCGTATCAGGGGACGTAGGGGGAGCTTTCTTT TRBJ1-1 once . TRBV9
CASSRGHRLYTEAFF TGTGCCAGCAGCAGGGGACACCGACTATACACTGAAGCTTTCTTT TRBJ1-1 . . TRBV5-8
CASGQGAQETQYF TGTGCCAGCGGTCAGGGGGCCCAAGAGACCCAGTACTTC TRBJ2-5 . TRBD1 TRBV11-1
CASSLGGAQPQHF TGTGCCAGCAGTTTGGGAGGGGCTCAGCCCCAGCATTTT TRBJ1-5 . . TRBV12-3/TRBV12-4
CASSYSSVAEAFF TGTGCCAGCAGTTACAGTTCGGTGGCTGAAGCTTTCTTT TRBJ1-1 . . TRBV6-5
CASTGGQSHHGGYTF TGTGCCAGCACCGGGGGACAGTCCCATCACGGAGGCTACACCTTC TRBJ1-2 . TRBD1 TRBV6-5
CAISRDRGSNTEAFF TGTGCCATCAGCCGGGACAGGGGGTCCAACACTGAAGCTTTCTTT TRBJ1-1 . TRBD1 TRBV10-3
CASSLKGDSNQPQHF TGTGCCAGCAGCTTGAAAGGGGATAGCAATCAGCCCCAGCATTTT TRBJ1-5 . . TRBV5-4
CAWSTGGGYGYTF TGTGCCTGGAGTACAGGGGGCGGCTATGGCTACACCTTC TRBJ1-2 . TRBD1 TRBV30
CASSSRGGNTEAFF TGTGCCAGCAGCTCCCGGGGTGGGAACACTGAAGCTTTCTTT TRBJ1-1 . . TRBV7-9
CASSLAGLAETQYF TGTGCCAGCAGCTTGGCCGGACTAGCGGAGACCCAGTACTTC TRBJ2-5 . TRBD2 TRBV5-4